This entry lists 21 T cell receptor beta chains sequenced from one sample in a study of immune cell composition in non-small cell lung cancer. Using immunoSEQ multiplex PCR, the repertoire was profiled, and TCRdb retains in-frame clones only, with some absent. This table holds more than 3,000 clones, about 82% found once. Sequencing was carried out using lung tumor tissue. Every receptor here comes from a human donor with non-small cell lung cancer.

V and J are TRBV27 and TRBJ1-5; D may be TRBD1 (6 bases). CDR3 length: 12 residues. Germline lookup yields CDR1 MNHEY and CDR2 SMNVEV (reference sequence). Trimming left V 6 bases short and J 5 bases short, with 8 bases between. The CDR3 protein is CASRQGDQPQHF. The CDR3 DNA is TGTGCCAGCAGACAGGGAGATCAGCCCCAGCATTTT.

V gene TRBV7-9 combines with J gene TRBJ1-6, with a possible D match to TRBD1 (6 bases). Between the trimmed V and J ends, which lost 2 bases and 7 bases, there was a span of 24 bases. The CDR3 runs 19 residues. CDR1 and CDR2 from the germline V gene are SEHNR and FQNEAQ (reference sequence). The DNA of the CDR3 is TGTGCCAGCAGCTTAAATACAGGGTCCGGATGGTATTCGAATTCACCCCTCCACTTT. Translated: CASSLNTGSGWYSNSPLHF. The entire variable domain, with the rest obtained from reference TRBV7-9 and TRBJ1-6, is as follows: DTGVSQNPRHKITKRGQNVTFRCDPISEHNRLYWYRQTLGQGPEFLTYFQNEAQLEKSRLLSDRFSAERPKGSFSTLEIQRTEQGDSAMYLCASSLNTGSGWYSNSPLHFGNGTRLTVT.

This clone was picked up one time. The V call is TRBV10-3, the J call TRBJ1-1; 10 bases fit TRBD1. Germline assignment: CDR1 ENHRY and CDR2 SYGVKD. V dropped 7 bases and J dropped 4; count of bases not matched to a gene: 9. The CDR3 has 15 amino acids. The CDR3 region has the DNA TGTGCCATCATGCGGACAGGGGGGGAGGGCACTGAAGCTTTCTTT. Amino acids: CAIMRTGGEGTEAFF.

CDR3 loop: CASSPRTGGTYEQYF. The CDR3 DNA reads TGCGCCAGCAGCCCGAGGACAGGGGGGACCTACGAGCAGTACTTC. The chain recombines TRBV5-1 with TRBJ2-7; 10 nucleotides align to TRBD1. The germline V gene encodes CDR1 SGHRS and CDR2 YFSETQ. The CDR3 covers 15 residues. Germline trimming cut 4 bases from V and 2 bases from J; bases unmatched to any gene: 6.

The chain joins TRBV6-1 to TRBJ2-7; 8 nucleotides align to TRBD1. V shed 8 bases, J shed 5 bases, and the junction held 5 bases outside the gene matches. The V gene's germline CDR1 is MNHNS and CDR2 SASEGT. This CDR3 is 12 amino acids long. DNA of the CDR3: TGTGCCAGCTGGGGACAGGTCCACGAGCAGTACTTC. It yields the protein CASWGQVHEQYF.

The J gene is TRBJ1-2, the V gene TRBV29-1; D possibly corresponds to TRBD1 (6 bases). With 5 bases removed from V and 7 bases from J, the gap between germline ends came to 14 bases. CDR3 size: 12 residues. Germline V lookup: CDR1 SQVTM, CDR2 ANQGSEA. DNA of the CDR3: TGCAGCGTTTTTAACAGGGAGGGTGGCTACACCTTC. This encodes CSVFNREGGYTF.

The chain recombines TRBV10-2 with TRBJ2-1; 9 bases are a match to TRBD1. The germline V gene has CDR1 WSHSY and CDR2 SAAADI. J gave up 6 bases and V 10 bases, and 10 bases lay outside the gene matches. The CDR3 length is 14 residues. The CDR3 DNA is TGCGCCACTGCGATATTGGACAGGGGCAATGAGCAGTTCTTC. Translation gives CATAILDRGNEQFF.

The chain recombines TRBV6-1 with TRBJ1-6, with D tentatively TRBD1 (6 bases). CDR1 and CDR2 from the germline V gene are MNHNS and SASEGT. The CDR3 is made up of 14 amino acids. The V gene lost 7 bases and the J gene lost 4 bases, with 11 bases spanning the gap. The CDR3 sequence: CASILDSYNSPLHF. CDR3 nucleotides: TGTGCCAGCATCCTGGACAGTTATAATTCACCCCTCCACTTT.

This rearrangement joins TRBV7-9 to TRBJ2-2, with 8 bases lining up with TRBD2. Germline V gene lookup returns CDR1 SEHNR and CDR2 FQNEAQ (reference sequence). Unmatched junction bases numbered 8, after V lost 5 bases and J lost 6 bases. The CDR3 has 15 residues. The CDR3, as DNA: TGTGCCAGCAGCCTCGGGACTAGTAGTGCCGGGGAGCTGTTTTTT. It specifies CASSLGTSSAGELFF.

The chain joins TRBV10-3 to TRBJ1-1, with D maybe TRBD1 (5 bases). This CDR3 comprises 14 residues. CDR1 and CDR2 (germline): ENHRY, SYGVKD. V was cut by 0 bases and J by 3 bases, with 8 bases left in between. The CDR3 loop is CAISESWGDTEAFF. The CDR3 DNA reads as TGTGCCATCAGTGAGTCATGGGGGGACACTGAAGCTTTCTTT.

The CDR3 DNA follows: TGTGCCAGCAGCGTAGAATCGGCGGGAGGAAGCACAGATACGCAGTATTTT. Its protein product is CASSVESAGGSTDTQYF. The chain uses TRBV9 and TRBJ2-3; TRBD2 aligns across 8 bases. The germline V gene encodes CDR1 SGDLS and CDR2 YYNGEE. The CDR3 spans 17 residues. V shed 0 bases and J 0 bases; nucleotides not matched to a gene: 6.

The V call is TRBV7-6, the J call TRBJ2-3; D is perhaps TRBD1 (6 bases). The germline V and J ends were trimmed by 5 bases and 2 bases, with 29 bases remaining between them. This CDR3 contains 20 residues. In germline, CDR1 is SGHVS, CDR2 FNYEAQ. The CDR3 is CASSPGDQPTSNSFTDTQYF. For the CDR3, the DNA is TGTGCCAGCAGCCCAGGGGACCAGCCAACTTCTAACTCCTTCACAGATACGCAGTATTTT. The whole variable domain, remainder taken from reference TRBV7-6 and TRBJ2-3, is GAGVSQSPRYKVTKRGQDVALRCDPISGHVSLYWYRQALGQGPEFLTYFNYEAQQDKSGLPNDRFSAERPEGSISTLTIQRTEQRDSAMYRCASSPGDQPTSNSFTDTQYFGPGTRLTVL.

The V call is TRBV4-1, the J call TRBJ2-1; 9 bases agree with TRBD2. The CDR3 is 15 amino acids. The V segment lost 4 bases and the J segment 8 bases; nucleotides outside the gene matches: 9. Looked up from germline, CDR1 is MGHRA and CDR2 is YSYEKL. The CDR3 DNA is TGCGCCAGCAGCCGGCCGGGACTAGCAGGGGATGAGCAGTTCTTC. Its translation is CASSRPGLAGDEQFF.

This chain links TRBV6-6 with TRBJ1-1, with D possibly matching TRBD1 (6 bases). The CDR3 covers 13 residues. Germline values: CDR1 MNHNY, CDR2 SVGAGI (reference sequence). Trimming shortened V by 6 bases and J by 6 bases, and 14 bases separated the two germline ends. CDR3 sequence: CASRPGTSPEAFF. The CDR3 coding sequence is TGTGCCAGCAGGCCTGGGACAAGCCCTGAAGCTTTCTTT.

The chain recombines TRBV20-1 with TRBJ1-4, with D unclear. The germline V gene encodes CDR1 DFQATT and CDR2 SNEGSKA (reference sequence). The CDR3 consists of 11 residues. V lost 6 bases and J lost 13, with 15 bases in between. CDR3 nucleotides: TGCAGTGCGAGGCGAGACGTCAGACTGTTTTTT. As protein: CSARRDVRLFF.

This chain links TRBV30 with TRBJ1-1, with no clear D. The V gene lost 0 bases and the J gene lost 1 base, with 12 bases spanning the gap. CDR3 length: 15 amino acids. The germline V gene encodes CDR1 GTSNPN and CDR2 SVGIG (reference sequence). The CDR3 loop reads CAWSVPDRGNTEAFF. The CDR3 DNA is TGTGCCTGGAGTGTACCGGACCGGGGGAACACTGAAGCTTTCTTT.

The CDR3 loop reads CASTYSQDRGKLFF. The DNA of the CDR3 is TGTGCCAGCACCTACTCTCAGGACAGGGGGAAACTGTTTTTT. The V call is TRBV6-5, the J call TRBJ1-4; 10 bases agree with TRBD1. With 7 bases clipped from V and 11 bases from J, the junction kept 10 bases outside the gene matches. Per germline, CDR1 MNHEY and CDR2 SVGAGI. This CDR3 has 14 residues.

V is TRBV19 and J is TRBJ1-4, with 10 positions matching TRBD1. Germline loops: CDR1 LNHDA, CDR2 SQIVND (reference sequence). The trim removed 5 bases at V and 0 bases at J, leaving 9 bases unmatched. This CDR3 is 18 amino acids long. Here the CDR3 DNA reads TGTGCCAGTAGTCTATCGGGGACAGGGGCCGCAACTAATGAAAAACTGTTTTTT. This translates into CASSLSGTGAATNEKLFF.

The chain combines TRBV25-1 with TRBJ1-3, with 7 bases fitting TRBD1. Per the germline V gene, CDR1 is MGHDK and CDR2 is SYGVNS. J was trimmed by 0 bases and V by 4 bases; bases with no gene match: 9. This CDR3 has 17 amino acids. Here the CDR3 DNA reads TGTGCCAGCAGTGTCCGAACCGGGACAGCCTCTGGAAACACCATATATTTT. Its translation: CASSVRTGTASGNTIYF. Based on the CDR3 plus reference TRBV25-1 and TRBJ1-3, the full variable domain is EADIYQTPRYLVIGTGKKITLECSQTMGHDKMYWYQQDPGMELHLIHYSYGVNSTEKGDLSSESTVSRIRTEHFPLTLESARPSHTSQYLCASSVRTGTASGNTIYFGEGSWLTVV.

This sequence joins TRBV5-4 and TRBJ2-2; the match to TRBD2 covers 10 bases. This CDR3 has 15 amino acids. After removal of 3 bases from V and 4 bases from J, the junction contained 3 bases not matched to a gene. CDR1 is SGHNT and CDR2 is YYREEE in the germline V gene (reference sequence). The CDR3 protein is CASSYSGGITGELFF. In DNA, the CDR3 is TGTGCCAGCAGCTATAGCGGGGGGATCACCGGGGAGCTGTTTTTT.

J is TRBJ1-1 and V is TRBV2, with 7 bases that match TRBD1. V gave up 2 bases and J gave up 5 bases; unmatched junction bases: 5. Germline V gene sequence: CDR1 SNHLY, CDR2 FYNNEI. The CDR3 covers 14 residues. Here the CDR3 DNA reads TGTGCCAGCAGTGAATTCAGGGGGGAGACTGAAGCTTTCTTT. This gives the protein CASSEFRGETEAFF.